A selection of T cell receptor beta chains follows, all from one sample in a study of control samples from healthy donors and cancer patients. Here immunoSEQ multiplex PCR was the method, and the copy in TCRdb shows in-frame clones only, minus some. The table records around 20,000 clones, around 84% of them present only once. Specimen: PBMCs. The receptors come from a man aged 80 or over with head and neck cancer. Each CDR3 is given with its conserved first and last residue. The order of the fields is V gene, clone size, CDR3 length, J gene, D gene, CDR3 protein, CDR3 DNA. A D gene is named only where the DNA matches it firmly. Not every row has a clone size; where given, it reads once, few, many or a size class.

TRBV9	-	15	TRBJ2-7	-	CASSVGQSSFYEQYF	TGTGCCAGCAGCGTTGGTCAGAGTTCTTTTTACGAGCAGTACTTC
TRBV25-1	once	14	TRBJ2-7	TRBD1	CASSQGGPGDEQYF	TGTGCCAGCAGCCAAGGGGGCCCCGGCGACGAGCAGTACTTC
TRBV30	-	13	TRBJ1-1	-	CAWNPGIGTEAFF	TGTGCCTGGAACCCAGGGATCGGCACTGAAGCTTTCTTT
TRBV25-1	-	15	TRBJ2-1	-	CASSRDGDGANEQFF	TGTGCCAGCTCAAGAGACGGGGATGGAGCTAATGAGCAGTTCTTC
TRBV7-9	-	16	TRBJ2-5	TRBD2	CASTLGLAGASETQYF	TGTGCCAGCACCCTAGGACTAGCGGGAGCAAGTGAGACCCAGTACTTC
TRBV27	-	13	TRBJ2-2	TRBD2	CASSFSGSGELFF	TGTGCCAGCAGTTTTAGCGGGAGTGGGGAGCTGTTTTTT
TRBV27	-	19	TRBJ2-7	TRBD2	CASSPPPGLAGGLSYEQYF	TGTGCCAGCAGTCCACCTCCGGGACTAGCGGGGGGGCTTTCCTACGAGCAGTACTTC
TRBV24-1	-	12	TRBJ1-2	TRBD1	CATSRTGWDYTF	TGTGCCACCAGCCGGACAGGGTGGGACTACACCTTC
TRBV5-1	-	14	TRBJ2-3	-	CASSFGPSTDTQYF	TGCGCCAGCAGCTTCGGACCTAGCACAGATACGCAGTATTTT
TRBV7-8	once	13	TRBJ1-1	-	CASSLPANTEAFF	TGTGCCAGCAGCTTACCGGCGAACACTGAAGCTTTCTTT
TRBV5-4	once	15	TRBJ2-5	-	CASSPDTLGQETQYF	TGTGCCAGCAGCCCGGACACGTTGGGGCAAGAGACCCAGTACTTC
TRBV5-5	-	15	TRBJ2-2	-	CASSPSAGTAGELFF	TGTGCCAGCAGCCCCTCCGCGGGAACGGCCGGGGAGCTGTTTTTT
TRBV20-1	once	13	TRBJ2-5	TRBD1	CSASGQGGETQYF	TGCAGTGCTAGTGGACAGGGCGGGGAGACCCAGTACTTC
TRBV18	-	14	TRBJ2-7	-	CASSAARAPYEQYF	TGTGCCAGCTCAGCAGCAAGAGCCCCCTACGAGCAGTACTTC
TRBV12-5	-	12	TRBJ1-1	TRBD1	CASGLEGAHAFF	TGTGCTAGTGGTCTGGAGGGGGCGCACGCTTTCTTT
TRBV14	-	13	TRBJ2-3	-	CASSQDRSKDRSF	TGTGCCAGCAGCCAAGATCGCTCCAAAGACAGGTCCTTT
TRBV2	few	15	TRBJ2-1	TRBD2	CASSDRRGTSDEQFF	TGTGCCAGCAGTGATCGGCGGGGGACTTCGGATGAGCAGTTCTTC
TRBV27	-	13	TRBJ2-1	-	CASSFFQGAEQFF	TGTGCCAGCAGTTTTTTCCAGGGAGCGGAGCAGTTCTTC
TRBV11-2	-	15	TRBJ2-7	TRBD1	CASSLVGQGTYEQYF	TGTGCCAGCAGCTTAGTGGGACAGGGAACCTACGAGCAGTACTTC
TRBV28	few	16	TRBJ1-5	TRBD1	CASSLWTGGENQPQHF	TGTGCCAGCAGTTTATGGACAGGGGGCGAGAATCAGCCCCAGCATTTT
TRBV27	-	15	TRBJ1-2	TRBD1	CASSFRTGGIYGYTF	TGTGCCAGCAGTTTCAGAACAGGGGGCATCTATGGCTACACCTTC